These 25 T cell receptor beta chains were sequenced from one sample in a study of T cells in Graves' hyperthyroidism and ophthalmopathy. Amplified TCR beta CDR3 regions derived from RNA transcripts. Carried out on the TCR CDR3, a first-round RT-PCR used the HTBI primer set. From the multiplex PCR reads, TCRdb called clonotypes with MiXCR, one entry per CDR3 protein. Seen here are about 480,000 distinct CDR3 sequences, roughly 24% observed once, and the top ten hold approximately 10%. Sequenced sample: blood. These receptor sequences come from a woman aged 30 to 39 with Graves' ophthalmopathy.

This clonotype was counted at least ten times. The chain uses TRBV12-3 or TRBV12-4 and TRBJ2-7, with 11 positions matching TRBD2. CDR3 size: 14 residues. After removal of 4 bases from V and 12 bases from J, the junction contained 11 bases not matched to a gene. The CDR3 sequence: CASSSRGSGGAPYF. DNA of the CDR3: TGTGCCAGCAGTTCCCGGGGTAGCGGGGGGGCCCCGTACTTC.

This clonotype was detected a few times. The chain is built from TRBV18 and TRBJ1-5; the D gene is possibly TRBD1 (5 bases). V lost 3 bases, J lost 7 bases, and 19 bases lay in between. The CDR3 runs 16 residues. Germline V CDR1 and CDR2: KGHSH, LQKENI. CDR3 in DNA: TGTGCCAGCTCACCGTCCCGCGGGGACCCCGTACAGCCCCAGCATTTT. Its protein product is CASSPSRGDPVQPQHF.

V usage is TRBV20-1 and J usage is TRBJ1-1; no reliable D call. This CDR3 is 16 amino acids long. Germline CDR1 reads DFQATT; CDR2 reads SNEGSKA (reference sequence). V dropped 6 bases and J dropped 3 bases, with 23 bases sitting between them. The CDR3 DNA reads TGCAGTGCCCCCTTTCGTCCCTTGAACTCTTACACTGAAGCTTTCTTT. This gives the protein CSAPFRPLNSYTEAFF.

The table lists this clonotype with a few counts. The chain's CDR3 is CASSQVPTGTTQETQYF. In DNA, the CDR3 is TGCGCCAGCAGCCAAGTTCCGACCGGGACAACACAAGAGACCCAGTACTTC. J is TRBJ2-5 and V is TRBV4-1; a possible D gene is TRBD1 (6 bases). From germline, CDR1 is MGHRA and CDR2 YSYEKL. Trimming removed 1 base from V and 2 bases from J, with 17 bases in between. The CDR3 is 17 amino acids.

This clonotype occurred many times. This chain's CDR3 is CSVEGGGELFF. In DNA, the CDR3 is TGCAGTGTGGAGGGCGGCGGGGAGCTGTTTTTT. The genes are TRBV20-1 and TRBJ2-2; D might be TRBD2 (6 bases). V shed 7 bases and J shed 7 bases, with 10 bases lying between them. CDR3 length equals 11 residues. From germline, CDR1 is DFQATT and CDR2 SNEGSKA (reference sequence).

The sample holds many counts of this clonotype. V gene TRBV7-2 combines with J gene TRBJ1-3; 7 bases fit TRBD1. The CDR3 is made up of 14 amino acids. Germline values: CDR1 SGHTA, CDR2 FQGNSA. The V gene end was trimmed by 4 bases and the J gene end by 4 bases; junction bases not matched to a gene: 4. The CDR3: CASSSPGQGNTIYF. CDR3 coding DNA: TGTGCCAGCAGCTCTCCGGGACAGGGAAACACCATATATTTT.

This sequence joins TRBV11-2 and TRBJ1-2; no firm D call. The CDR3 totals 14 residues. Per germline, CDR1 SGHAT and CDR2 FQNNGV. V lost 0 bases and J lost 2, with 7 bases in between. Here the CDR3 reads CASSLDQLNYGYTF. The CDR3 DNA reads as TGTGCCAGCAGCTTAGATCAGTTAAACTATGGCTACACCTTC.

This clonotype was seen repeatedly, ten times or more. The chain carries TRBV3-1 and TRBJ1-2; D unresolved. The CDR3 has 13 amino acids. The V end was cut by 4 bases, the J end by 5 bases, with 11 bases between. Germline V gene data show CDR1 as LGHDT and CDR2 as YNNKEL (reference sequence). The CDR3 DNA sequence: TGTGCCAGCAGCCCAGAATCTCTATATGGCTACACCTTC. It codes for CASSPESLYGYTF.

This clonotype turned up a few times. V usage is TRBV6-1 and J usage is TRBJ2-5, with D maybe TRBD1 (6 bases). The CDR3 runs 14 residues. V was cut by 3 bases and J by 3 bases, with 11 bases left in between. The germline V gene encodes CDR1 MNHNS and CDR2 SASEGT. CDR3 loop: CASSDGGLKETQYF. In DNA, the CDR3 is TGTGCCAGCAGTGATGGGGGCCTGAAAGAGACCCAGTACTTC.

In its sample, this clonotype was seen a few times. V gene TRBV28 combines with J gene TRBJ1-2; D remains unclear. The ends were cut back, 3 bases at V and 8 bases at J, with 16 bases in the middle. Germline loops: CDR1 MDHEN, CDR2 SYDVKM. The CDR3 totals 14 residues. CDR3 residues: CASSFSGSPVGYTF. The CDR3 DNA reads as TGTGCCAGCAGTTTCTCGGGATCCCCGGTGGGCTACACCTTC.

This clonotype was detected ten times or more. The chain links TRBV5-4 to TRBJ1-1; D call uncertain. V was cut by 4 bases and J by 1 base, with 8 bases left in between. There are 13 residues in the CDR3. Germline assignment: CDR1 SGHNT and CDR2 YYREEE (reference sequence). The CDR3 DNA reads TGTGCCAGCAGCGTACCATCGAACACTGAAGCTTTCTTT. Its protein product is CASSVPSNTEAFF.

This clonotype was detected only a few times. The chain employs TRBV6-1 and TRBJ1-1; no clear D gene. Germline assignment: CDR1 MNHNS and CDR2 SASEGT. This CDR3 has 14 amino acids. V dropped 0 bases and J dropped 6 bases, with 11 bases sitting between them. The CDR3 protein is CASSEAPLWPEAFF. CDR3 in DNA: TGTGCCAGCAGTGAAGCGCCGTTGTGGCCTGAAGCTTTCTTT.

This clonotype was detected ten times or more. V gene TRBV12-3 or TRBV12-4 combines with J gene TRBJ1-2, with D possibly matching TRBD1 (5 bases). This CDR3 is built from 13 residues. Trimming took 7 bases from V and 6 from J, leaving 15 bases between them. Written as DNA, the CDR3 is TGTGCCAGCATGTCGACAGTACCGGATGGCTACACCTTC. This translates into CASMSTVPDGYTF.

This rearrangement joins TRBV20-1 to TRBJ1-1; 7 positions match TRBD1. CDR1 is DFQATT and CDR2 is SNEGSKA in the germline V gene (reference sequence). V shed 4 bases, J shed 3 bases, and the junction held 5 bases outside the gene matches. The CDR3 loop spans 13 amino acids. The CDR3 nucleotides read TGCAGTGCTAAAGGGGGCGGTGACACTGAAGCTTTCTTT. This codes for CSAKGGGDTEAFF.

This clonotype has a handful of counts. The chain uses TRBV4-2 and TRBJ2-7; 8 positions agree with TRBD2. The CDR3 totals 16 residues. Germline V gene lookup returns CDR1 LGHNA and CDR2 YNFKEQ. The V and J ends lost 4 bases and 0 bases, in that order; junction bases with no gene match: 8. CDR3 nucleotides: TGTGCCAGCAGCCGGGAGGTAGCGGGGAGCTCCTACGAGCAGTACTTC. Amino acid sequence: CASSREVAGSSYEQYF.

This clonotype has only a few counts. The CDR3 loop is CSARTGSQETQYF. Here the CDR3 DNA reads TGCAGTGCTAGAACTGGGAGCCAAGAGACCCAGTACTTC. The J gene is TRBJ2-5, the V gene TRBV20-1; D possibly corresponds to TRBD2 (5 bases). This CDR3 is built from 13 residues. Trimming stripped 2 bases from V and 1 base from J, with 8 bases between. Looked up from germline, CDR1 is DFQATT and CDR2 is SNEGSKA (reference sequence).

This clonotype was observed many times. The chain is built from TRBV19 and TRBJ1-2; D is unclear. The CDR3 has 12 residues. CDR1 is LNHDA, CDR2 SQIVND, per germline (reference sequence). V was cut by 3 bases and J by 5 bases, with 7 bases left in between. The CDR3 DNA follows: TGTGCCAGTAGTATTCGGGAGTATGGCTACACCTTC. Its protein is CASSIREYGYTF.

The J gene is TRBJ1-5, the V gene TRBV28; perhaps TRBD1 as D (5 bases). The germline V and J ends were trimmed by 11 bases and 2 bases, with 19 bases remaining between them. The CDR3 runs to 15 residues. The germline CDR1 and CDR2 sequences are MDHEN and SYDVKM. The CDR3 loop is CACQRGTGGNQPQHF. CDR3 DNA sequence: TGTGCCTGCCAGCGCGGGACCGGGGGCAATCAGCCCCAGCATTTT. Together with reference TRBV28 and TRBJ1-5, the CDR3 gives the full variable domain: DVKVTQSSRYLVKRTGEKVFLECVQDMDHENMFWYRQDPGLGLRLIYFSYDVKMKEKGDIPEGYSVSREKKERFSLILESASTNQTSMYLCACQRGTGGNQPQHFGDGTRLSIL.

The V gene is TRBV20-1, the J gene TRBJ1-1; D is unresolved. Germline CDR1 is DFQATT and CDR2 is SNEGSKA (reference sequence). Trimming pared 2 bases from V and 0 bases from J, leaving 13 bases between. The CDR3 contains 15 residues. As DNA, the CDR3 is TGCAGTGCTAGACGGTCCAGCCCAATGAACACTGAAGCTTTCTTT. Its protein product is CSARRSSPMNTEAFF.

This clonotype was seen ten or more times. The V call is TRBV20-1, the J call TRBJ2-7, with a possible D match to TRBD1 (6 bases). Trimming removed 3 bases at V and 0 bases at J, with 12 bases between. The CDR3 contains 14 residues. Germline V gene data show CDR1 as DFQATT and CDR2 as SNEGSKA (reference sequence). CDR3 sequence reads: CSASRTASSYEQYF. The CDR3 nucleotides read TGCAGTGCTAGCAGGACAGCTAGCTCCTACGAGCAGTACTTC.

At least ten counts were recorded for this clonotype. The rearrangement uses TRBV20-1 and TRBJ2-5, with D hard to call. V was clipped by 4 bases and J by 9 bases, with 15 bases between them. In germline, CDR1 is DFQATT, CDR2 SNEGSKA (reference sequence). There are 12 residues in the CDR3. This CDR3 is CSATSAAGAQYF. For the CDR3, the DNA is TGCAGTGCTACTAGTGCCGCTGGGGCCCAGTACTTC.

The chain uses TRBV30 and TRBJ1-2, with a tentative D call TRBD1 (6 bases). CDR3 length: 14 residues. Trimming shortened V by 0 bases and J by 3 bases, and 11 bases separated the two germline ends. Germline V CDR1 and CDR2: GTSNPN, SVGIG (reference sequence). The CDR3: CAWSVAGADYGYTF. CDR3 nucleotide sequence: TGTGCCTGGAGTGTGGCAGGGGCGGACTATGGCTACACCTTC.

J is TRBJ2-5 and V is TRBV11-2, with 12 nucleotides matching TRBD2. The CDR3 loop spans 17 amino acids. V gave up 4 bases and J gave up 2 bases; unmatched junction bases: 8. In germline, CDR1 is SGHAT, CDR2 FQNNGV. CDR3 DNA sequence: TGTGCCAGCAGCTCCAGATCTAGCGGGAGGGGGCAAGAGACCCAGTACTTC. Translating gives CASSSRSSGRGQETQYF.

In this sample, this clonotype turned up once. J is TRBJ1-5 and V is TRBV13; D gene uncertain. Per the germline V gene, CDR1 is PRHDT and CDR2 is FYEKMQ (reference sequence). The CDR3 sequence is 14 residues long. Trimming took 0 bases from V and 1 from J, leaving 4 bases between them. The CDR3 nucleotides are TGTGCCAGCAGCTTAGGCAAAAGCAATCAGCCCCAGCATTTT. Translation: CASSLGKSNQPQHF. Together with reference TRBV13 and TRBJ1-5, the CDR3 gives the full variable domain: AAGVIQSPRHLIKEKRETATLKCYPIPRHDTVYWYQQGPGQDPQFLISFYEKMQSDKGSIPDRFSAQQFSDYHSELNMSSLELGDSALYFCASSLGKSNQPQHFGDGTRLSIL.

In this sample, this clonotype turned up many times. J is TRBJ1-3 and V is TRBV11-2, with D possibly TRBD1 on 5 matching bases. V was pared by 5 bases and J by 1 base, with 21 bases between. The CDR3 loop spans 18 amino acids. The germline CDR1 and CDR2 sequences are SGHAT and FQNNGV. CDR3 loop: CASSPRGRRDPSGNTIYF. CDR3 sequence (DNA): TGTGCCAGCAGCCCTCGAGGCCGCAGGGATCCATCTGGAAACACCATATATTTT.